Listed below are T cell receptor beta chains from one sample, sequenced in a study of regulatory T cells in long-lasting Graves disease. TCRdb ran MiXCR on the multiplex PCR reads and lists one entry per CDR3 protein. Of about 440,000 distinct CDR3 sequences listed, 16% are singletons. Another study also made use of these data, one on T cells in Graves' hyperthyroidism and ophthalmopathy.

Sequencing was performed on peripheral blood mononuclear cells (PBMCs), taken at new diagnosis, from a patient treated with antithyroid drugs. The receptor source for this set is a woman in her late teens or twenties with Graves disease. The CDR3 runs from the conserved cysteine through the conserved F or W. The D gene is left open where the match is weak. Not every row has a clone size; where given, it reads once, few, many or a size class.

abundance,v_gene,d_gene,j_gene,CDR3nt,CDR3aa
few,TRBV27,-,TRBJ2-3,TGTGCCAGCGGCGACAGTCCGGCAGATACGCAGTATTTT,CASGDSPADTQYF
many,TRBV6-1,-,TRBJ1-2,TGTGCCAGCAGTGATAGGACGACGCTAGGCTACACCTTC,CASSDRTTLGYTF
many,TRBV2,-,TRBJ2-2,TGTGCCAGCGGGAAAACGAACACCGGGGAGCTGTTTTTT,CASGKTNTGELFF
many,TRBV11-2,-,TRBJ1-2,TGTGCCAGCAGCTTAAGGGATTTGGGGGCCAGCGGAGGCTACACCTTC,CASSLRDLGASGGYTF
many,TRBV6-5,-,TRBJ2-7,TGTGCCAGCAGTTACTCGAACGGGGTAACTCATGGGGAGCAGTACTTC,CASSYSNGVTHGEQYF
many,TRBV20-1,TRBD2,TRBJ2-1,TGCAGTGCTAGCGGGAGGATGAATGAGCAGTTCTTC,CSASGRMNEQFF
many,TRBV20-1,-,TRBJ2-3,TGCAGTGCTAGAGATTTGGGCACAGATACGCAGTATTTT,CSARDLGTDTQYF
many,TRBV20-1,-,TRBJ1-2,TGCAGTGCTGGTGACAACGGACTTCGAGACTATGGCTACACCTTC,CSAGDNGLRDYGYTF
many,TRBV7-7,TRBD1,TRBJ2-1,TGTGCTAGCAGCTCGGACAGGGACCACAATGAGCAGTTCTTC,CASSSDRDHNEQFF
many,TRBV30,-,TRBJ1-5,TGTGCCTGGAGTGTAAGTGTGTCCAGGAATCAGCCCCAGCATTTT,CAWSVSVSRNQPQHF
-,TRBV7-8,TRBD2,TRBJ2-1,TGTGCCAGCAGCTTGCGCACTCCGGCGGGAGTATCCTACAATGAGCAGTTCTTC,CASSLRTPAGVSYNEQFF
-,TRBV29-1,-,TRBJ2-2,TGCAGCGTTGGTTCCGGGGGAGTTACCGGGGAGCTGTTTTTT,CSVGSGGVTGELFF
many,TRBV11-2,TRBD2,TRBJ2-3,TGTGCCAGCAGCTTAGCCCCCTCGGGCGGGAGGCTTACAGATACGCAGTATTTT,CASSLAPSGGRLTDTQYF
many,TRBV5-1,TRBD2,TRBJ2-1,TGCGCCAGCAGCCCATCTGGACTAGCGGGAGGCAAGAATGAGCAGTTCTTC,CASSPSGLAGGKNEQFF
-,TRBV5-4,-,TRBJ1-2,TGTGCCAGCGGACCGGGACGGTATAACTATGGCTACACCTTC,CASGPGRYNYGYTF
many,TRBV11-2,TRBD2,TRBJ2-3,TGTGCCAGCAGCTTGATACTAGCGGGAGGGCCTGATACGCAGTATTTT,CASSLILAGGPDTQYF
few,TRBV25-1,TRBD2,TRBJ2-7,TGTGCCAGCAGTGAATATCGTCTAGCGGGAGTCCGAAAGCCCTACGAGCAGTACTTC,CASSEYRLAGVRKPYEQYF
many,TRBV2,TRBD2,TRBJ2-7,TGTGCCAGCACATATAGCGGGGGCCTTCACGAGCAGTACTTC,CASTYSGGLHEQYF
few,TRBV3-1,-,TRBJ2-7,TGTGCCAGCACCCGAAGAGGTACAGGGACGGTAACCTACGAGCAGTACTTC,CASTRRGTGTVTYEQYF
few,TRBV4-3,-,TRBJ1-3,TGCGCCAGCAGCCAAGGACCACCGCGCTCAGGAAACACCATATATTTT,CASSQGPPRSGNTIYF
-,TRBV4-2,TRBD2,TRBJ2-1,TGTGCCAGCAGCCGCATGTCGACTAGCGGGCACAATGAGCAGTTCTTC,CASSRMSTSGHNEQFF
many,TRBV28,-,TRBJ1-1,TGTGCCAGCATAGCTGTGTGGCGGGGTGTCCACACTGAAGCTTTCTTT,CASIAVWRGVHTEAFF
few,TRBV15,-,TRBJ1-5,TGTGCCACCAGCAGAGATAAGGGGAATCAGCCCCAGCATTTT,CATSRDKGNQPQHF
many,TRBV20-1,-,TRBJ2-7,TGCAGTGCATCCAGGGGCTCCTACGAGCAGTACTTC,CSASRGSYEQYF